What follows are 27 T cell receptor beta chains derived from one specimen sequenced in a study of blood T cell repertoires in COVID-19 (dated by TCRdb to the early 2020s). To prepare the library, the immunoSEQ multiplex PCR assay was applied. TCRdb's version of the immuneACCESS table is confined to in-frame rearrangements and falls short of the full clone set. An unresolved V gene accounts for under half of the shortfall where checked; the remainder is of unknown origin. This sample holds about 220,000 clones; 88% were observed only once. The leading ten clones occupy about 2.5% of the sample. The source material was PBMCs or T cells enriched from blood (not recorded which). The receptors come from a woman aged 40 to 50 with acute COVID-19.

V is TRBV30 and J is TRBJ1-5; TRBD1 agrees at 9 bases. The CDR3 totals 19 residues. V was pared by 2 bases and J by 1 base, with 15 bases of the junction left unmatched. CDR1 and CDR2 (germline): GTSNPN, SVGIG (reference sequence). The CDR3: CAWSSGTGTAWGSNQPQHF. CDR3 coding DNA: TGTGCCTGGAGTTCCGGGACAGGGACCGCCTGGGGAAGCAATCAGCCCCAGCATTTT.

This sequence joins TRBV7-8 and TRBJ1-1, with TRBD1 matching 7 bases. The CDR3 is 14 residues long. V shed 6 bases, J shed 2 bases, and the junction held 6 bases outside the gene matches. The germline V gene has CDR1 SGHVS and CDR2 FQNEAQ. The CDR3 protein is CASRRTGNNTEAFF. The CDR3 nucleotides read TGTGCCAGCAGGAGGACAGGCAATAACACTGAAGCTTTCTTT.

As DNA, the CDR3 is TGTGCCAGCTCACCAGGCGGCGGTGCCTACGAGCAGTACGTC. Amino acids: CASSPGGGAYEQYV. The chain has TRBV18 and TRBJ2-7; D is uncertain. Germline V gene data show CDR1 as KGHSH and CDR2 as LQKENI. Trimming took 2 bases from V and 2 from J, leaving 10 bases between them. The CDR3 has 14 residues.

The gene calls are TRBV2 and TRBJ2-5; 10 nucleotides agree with TRBD2. From germline, CDR1 is SNHLY and CDR2 FYNNEI. Trimming removed 1 base from V and 7 bases from J; junction bases left unmatched: 0. The CDR3 has 13 residues. The CDR3, as DNA: TGTGCCAGCAGTGAAGGACTAGCGGGGACCCAGTACTTC. Its translation: CASSEGLAGTQYF.

This chain joins TRBV5-1 and TRBJ2-7, with 7 positions matching TRBD2. The CDR3 extends over 16 amino acids. Losses at the gene ends were 0 bases for V and 0 bases for J; bases not matched to a gene: 6. Germline assignment: CDR1 SGHRS and CDR2 YFSETQ. The chain's CDR3 is CASSLGDGGSSYEQYF. For the CDR3, the DNA is TGCGCCAGCAGCTTGGGTGACGGGGGGTCCTCCTACGAGCAGTACTTC. Based on the CDR3 plus reference TRBV5-1 and TRBJ2-7, the full variable domain is KAGVTQTPRYLIKTRGQQVTLSCSPISGHRSVSWYQQTPGQGLQFLFEYFSETQRNKGNFPGRFSGRQFSNSRSEMNVSTLELGDSALYLCASSLGDGGSSYEQYFGPGTRLTVT.

The rearrangement joins TRBV3-1 (or the pseudogene TRBV3-2) to TRBJ2-5; D not certain. Germline V gene sequence: CDR1 LGHDT, CDR2 YNNKEL (reference sequence). V shed 1 base and J shed 5 bases, with 8 bases lying between them. The CDR3 totals 13 residues. CDR3 amino acids: CASSQVSRETQYF. Here the CDR3 DNA reads TGTGCCAGCAGCCAAGTCTCGAGGGAGACCCAGTACTTC.

The rearrangement links TRBV12-5 to TRBJ2-1; D perhaps matches TRBD1 (5 bases). This CDR3 is built from 16 residues. CDR1 is LGHNT, CDR2 FRNRAP, per germline. Trimming cost V 0 bases and J 10 bases, with 19 bases left between them. The CDR3 region has the DNA TGTGCTAGTGGTTTGGTACGTGGCCTGATAGGACACGAGCAGTTCTTC. It encodes CASGLVRGLIGHEQFF.

This CDR3 reads CASSLAIERNYGYTF. The CDR3 region has the DNA TGTGCCAGCAGCTTGGCCATCGAGAGGAACTATGGCTACACCTTC. The J gene is TRBJ1-2, the V gene TRBV5-4; D remains ambiguous. CDR1 and CDR2 (germline): SGHNT, YYREEE (reference sequence). This CDR3 region has 15 residues. V was cut by 0 bases and J by 2 bases, with 11 bases left in between.

This chain uses TRBV12-3 or TRBV12-4 with TRBJ2-5; 7 bases are a match to TRBD1. There are 13 residues in the CDR3. Trimming removed 6 bases from V and 4 bases from J; junction bases left unmatched: 5. CDR3 residues: CASRRTGIETQYF. The DNA for the CDR3 is TGTGCCAGCAGAAGGACAGGTATAGAGACCCAGTACTTC.

This CDR3 reads CASSTSGNHNEQFF. The CDR3 DNA follows: TGTGCCAGCAGCACTAGCGGGAACCACAATGAGCAGTTCTTC. This chain uses TRBV7-2 with TRBJ2-1; 10 nucleotides agree with TRBD2. CDR1 and CDR2 (germline): SGHTA, FQGNSA. The CDR3 loop spans 14 amino acids. The junction had 3 bases not matched to a gene; V was cut back by 5 bases and J by 5 bases.

V gene TRBV10-3 combines with J gene TRBJ1-2; D is undetermined. This CDR3 has 13 amino acids. Germline CDR1 is ENHRY and CDR2 is SYGVKD. V was pared by 6 bases and J by 1 base, with 9 bases between. CDR3 sequence reads: CAISAGHNYGYTF. The DNA for the CDR3 is TGTGCCATCAGCGCGGGCCATAACTATGGCTACACCTTC.

The DNA of the CDR3 is TGTGCCAGCAGTCGGGACACGGAAGGTACTGAAGCTTTCTTT. Protein product: CASSRDTEGTEAFF. The gene calls are TRBV6-2 or TRBV6-3 and TRBJ1-1, with D perhaps matching TRBD1 (6 bases). Between the trimmed V and J ends, which lost 5 bases and 5 bases, there was a span of 15 bases. The CDR3 covers 14 residues. Germline CDR1 MNHEY, CDR2 SVGEGT.

This chain connects TRBV6-2 or TRBV6-3 to TRBJ2-1; the match to TRBD1 covers 9 bases. Germline loops: CDR1 MNHEY, CDR2 SVGEGT. V trimming: 4 bases; J trimming: 3 bases; junction bases outside the gene matches: 7. The CDR3 sequence is 16 residues long. CDR3 region: CASSSDRGVVYNEQFF. The CDR3 nucleotides read TGTGCCAGCAGTTCCGACAGGGGGGTTGTCTACAATGAGCAGTTCTTC.

This clone appeared once. The chain has TRBV9 and TRBJ1-2; tentative D call: TRBD1 (5 bases). The CDR3 consists of 14 residues. The V gene's germline CDR1 is SGDLS and CDR2 YYNGEE. Trimming left V 0 bases short and J 6 bases short, with 12 bases between. CDR3: CASSVVSGIDGYTF. In DNA form, the CDR3 reads TGTGCCAGCAGCGTAGTATCAGGGATAGATGGCTACACCTTC.

CDR3 sequence reads: CASGLVLGAHTEAFF. Here the CDR3 DNA reads TGTGCTAGTGGTTTGGTACTGGGGGCGCACACTGAAGCTTTCTTT. This chain uses TRBV12-5 with TRBJ1-1, with a possible D match to TRBD1 (6 bases). CDR3 length: 15 residues. Trimming pared 0 bases from V and 3 bases from J, leaving 11 bases between. Germline V gene sequence: CDR1 LGHNT, CDR2 FRNRAP. The full variable domain, rest sourced from reference TRBV12-5 and TRBJ1-1, is DARVTQTPRHKVTEMGQEVTMRCQPILGHNTVFWYRQTMMQGLELLAYFRNRAPLDDSGMPKDRFSAEMPDATLATLKIQPSEPRDSAVYFCASGLVLGAHTEAFFGQGTRLTVV.

V and J are TRBV2 and TRBJ1-2; TRBD1 matches at 8 bases. The CDR3 runs 15 residues. Trimming took 6 bases from V and 8 from J; bases not matched to a gene: 14. CDR1 and CDR2 from the germline V gene are SNHLY and FYNNEI. CDR3 sequence: CASRVKSDRVWGYTF. The CDR3 nucleotides read TGTGCCAGCAGAGTTAAATCGGACAGGGTATGGGGCTACACCTTC.

This clone has just one count. The rearrangement links TRBV9 to TRBJ2-5; D unresolved. The CDR3 covers 13 residues. Germline loops: CDR1 SGDLS, CDR2 YYNGEE. The V gene lost 1 base and the J gene lost 5 bases, with 9 bases spanning the gap. CDR3: CASSVFSGETQYF. CDR3 sequence (DNA): TGTGCCAGCAGCGTATTTTCCGGGGAGACCCAGTACTTC.

The chain combines TRBV11-2 with TRBJ2-1; TRBD1 aligns across 12 bases. The trim removed 1 base at V and 9 bases at J, leaving 4 bases unmatched. The CDR3 totals 15 residues. The germline V gene encodes CDR1 SGHAT and CDR2 FQNNGV. CDR3 loop: CASSLAGTGGFEQFF. CDR3 in DNA: TGTGCCAGCAGCTTAGCGGGGACAGGGGGCTTTGAGCAGTTCTTC.

The chain joins TRBV19 to TRBJ2-1, with TRBD2 identical over 7 bases. The CDR3 is 13 amino acids. V trimming: 6 bases; J trimming: 4 bases; junction bases outside the gene matches: 3. Per germline, CDR1 LNHDA and CDR2 SQIVND (reference sequence). CDR3 coding DNA: TGTGCCAGTAGCAGCGGGGTTTACAATGAGCAGTTCTTC. Residues: CASSSGVYNEQFF.

The J gene is TRBJ2-1, the V gene TRBV15, with 14 bases that match TRBD2. V shed 5 bases, J shed 9 bases, and the junction held 9 bases outside the gene matches. CDR1 is LNHNV, CDR2 YYDKDF, per germline (reference sequence). CDR3 size: 16 residues. Here the CDR3 reads CATSAPGLAGVREQFF. Written as DNA, the CDR3 is TGTGCCACCAGCGCCCCGGGACTAGCGGGAGTACGTGAGCAGTTCTTC.

The V and J genes are TRBV3-1 (or the pseudogene TRBV3-2) and TRBJ1-1; no firm D call. Germline V gene sequence: CDR1 LGHDT, CDR2 YNNKEL (reference sequence). The CDR3 sequence is 15 residues long. The germline V and J ends were trimmed by 1 base and 5 bases, with 14 bases remaining between them. Here the CDR3 reads CASSQAIGSGTEAFF. CDR3 nucleotide sequence: TGTGCCAGCAGCCAAGCGATCGGGTCTGGTACTGAAGCTTTCTTT.

The chain links TRBV5-1 to TRBJ2-5; TRBD2 aligns across 8 bases. CDR3 length equals 14 residues. V shed 4 bases and J 6 bases; nucleotides not matched to a gene: 8. The germline V gene encodes CDR1 SGHRS and CDR2 YFSETQ. As DNA, the CDR3 is TGCGCCAGCAGCCCCGGGACTAGTGTAAAGACCCAGTACTTC. It is translated as CASSPGTSVKTQYF.

The chain uses TRBV4-1 and TRBJ2-1; 12 bases map to TRBD2. Germline V lookup: CDR1 MGHRA, CDR2 YSYEKL. The CDR3 spans 20 residues. Trimming removed 2 bases from V and 0 bases from J; junction bases left unmatched: 11. Here the CDR3 reads CASSQQLTSGSLSSYNEQFF. CDR3 DNA sequence: TGCGCCAGCAGCCAACAGCTGACTAGCGGGAGTCTGAGCTCCTACAATGAGCAGTTCTTC.

The chain joins TRBV7-8 to TRBJ1-1; 8 bases match TRBD1. Looked up from germline, CDR1 is SGHVS and CDR2 is FQNEAQ. Trimming took 5 bases from V and 4 from J; bases not matched to a gene: 9. CDR3 size: 15 residues. The CDR3 DNA follows: TGTGCCAGCAGCCCCCGGAGGACAGGGATCACTGAAGCTTTCTTT. Amino acids: CASSPRRTGITEAFF.

The chain uses TRBV5-4 and TRBJ1-2, with 7 nucleotides matching TRBD1. From germline, CDR1 is SGHNT and CDR2 YYREEE (reference sequence). Trimming at V came to 0 bases and at J to 8 bases, leaving 7 bases not matched to a gene. The CDR3 runs to 14 residues. The CDR3 DNA follows: TGTGCCAGCAGCTTGGCCGAGGGCAGGGGGGGCTACACCTTC. The encoded protein is CASSLAEGRGGYTF.

V gene TRBV5-1 combines with J gene TRBJ1-2; D remains unclear. The CDR3 is made up of 13 amino acids. Germline V gene sequence: CDR1 SGHRS, CDR2 YFSETQ. Trimming took off 4 bases at V and 7 bases at J, with 14 bases between the two ends. The CDR3 here is CASSISVSGGYTF. CDR3 coding DNA: TGCGCCAGCAGCATTTCAGTGTCTGGTGGCTACACCTTC.

The V gene is TRBV19, the J gene TRBJ1-1; unclear D gene. The V gene lost 0 bases and the J gene lost 1 base, with 9 bases spanning the gap. The CDR3 has 15 amino acids. Germline V gene data show CDR1 as LNHDA and CDR2 as SQIVND (reference sequence). CDR3 region: CASSIDPGPNTEAFF. In DNA form, the CDR3 reads TGTGCCAGTAGTATAGATCCTGGGCCGAACACTGAAGCTTTCTTT.